What follows are 2 T cell receptor beta chains derived from one specimen sequenced in a study of Ad26.COV2.S vaccination and SARS-CoV-2 variants. TCRdb's table, derived via immunoSEQ multiplex PCR, lists solely in-frame clones and lacks some. The sample shows about 400,000 clones, 75% to 90% of them seen only once. Treatment denoted: 19 received Ad26.COV2.S at low or high dose, single or two shots; about 5 received placebo; per-sample allocation not given. Vaccine and placebo recipients were sampled on day 63 after the first injection. The material sequenced was peripheral blood, taken in a trial of Ad26.COV2.S vaccine versus placebo. The receptor set was obtained from a person aged 18-60 years who received the Ad26.COV2.S COVID-19 vaccine or a placebo.

The chain joins TRBV30 to TRBJ2-3; possible D gene TRBD2, 6 bases. This CDR3 contains 16 residues. Trimming cost V 0 bases and J 0 bases, with 13 bases left between them. Germline assignment: CDR1 GTSNPN and CDR2 SVGIG (reference sequence). The CDR3 here is CAWSVGSGSSTDTQYF. Here the CDR3 DNA reads TGTGCCTGGAGTGTGGGTAGCGGATCTAGCACAGATACGCAGTATTTT. Filled out from reference TRBV30 and TRBJ2-3, the complete variable domain reads SQTIHQWPATLVQPVGSPLSLECTVEGTSNPNLYWYRQAAGRGLQLLFYSVGIGQISSEVPQNLSASRPQDRQFILSSKKLLLSDSGFYLCAWSVGSGSSTDTQYFGPGTRLTVL.

This clone was detected only once. The rearrangement links TRBV5-4 to TRBJ2-2, with 10 bases fitting TRBD1. CDR1 is SGHNT and CDR2 is YYREEE in the germline V gene (reference sequence). J lost 6 bases, V lost 4 bases, and 9 bases had no gene match. The CDR3 loop spans 16 amino acids. The CDR3 DNA reads TGTGCCAGCAGCGCCCGACAGGGGGCGGTTGCCGGGGAGCTGTTTTTT. Translating it yields CASSARQGAVAGELFF.